This T cell receptor beta chain was profiled in a study of blood T cell repertoires in COVID-19 (dated by TCRdb to 2018 to 2021). Some background on the complete study: Samples covering the acute and convalescent phases of COVID-19 were provided by collaborators in the United States, Italy and Spain. The prospective study material was composed of cDNA or gDNA derived from T cells, B-cell-depleted T cells, or PBMCs. Subjects who had been exposed to COVID-19, were actively infected with it, or had recovered from it provided the deeply sampled blood TCRbeta repertoires that made up the dataset. The repertoires were released in a freely available public database intended as a resource for research on the immune response to SARS-CoV-2. Samples were obtained from the ongoing ImmuneRACE study (first 160 participants) and from 1,254 subjects provided by 6 global collaborators. A de-identified subject ID, COVID-19 status, age in years and sex were almost always included in the sample metadata. Where available, HLA class I and class II types were taken from metadata supplied by the sample provider and were not determined by assay-based typing.

Regarding this clone: Its target antigen remains unknown. No clone much larger than this one lies a single base away; base qualities are absent.

Findings and caveats that apply to the study as a whole: How much clinical and demographic metadata was included differed by source and by participant, and the metadata was provided uncurated.

Collaborating institutions collected whole blood in K2EDTA tubes following their own protocols. Collaborator samples were shipped for TCRbeta analysis as frozen whole blood, isolated PBMCs, or DNA extracted from either sample type. TCRbeta CDR3 regions were amplified from genomic DNA using the immunoSEQ Assay, a bias-controlled multiplex PCR. From the authors' description of their analysis: Nucleated cell counts per sample were estimated from amplification of reference gene primers within the assay. Sequence reads were collapsed and filtered to measure the absolute abundance of every unique TCRbeta CDR3 rearrangement. For each sample, productive Simpson clonality was calculated as the square root of Simpson's diversity index over productive rearrangements. Imported from immuneACCESS, the table was reduced by TCRdb to in-frame sequences with V and J called. These copies leave out some clones; in studies compared against another copy, an unresolved V gene accounts for under half, and the cause of the remainder is not known. For V, J and clone size, that table is used; D and trimming come from the DNA. Recorded for this sample are 80,000 to 100,000 clones; about nine tenths of them occurred a single time. Approximately 1.6% of the sample belongs to the ten largest clones.

The sample was peripheral blood. The receptor was derived from a human donor with active COVID-19. The donor label of this sample is uncertain.

The CDR3 protein sequence reads: CSVDPQGGGYTF. The nucleotides read TGCAGCGTTGACCCACAGGGGGGCGGCTACACCTTC. This chain is built from TRBV29-1 and TRBJ1-2, with 8 bases aligning to TRBD1. The CDR3 contains 12 residues, cysteine and phenylalanine counted. Just the 36-base CDR3 DNA is kept, in frame starting at base 1. Unmatched junction bases come to 5, with V trimmed by 3 bases and J by 8 bases. From the germline V gene, CDR1 is SQVTM and CDR2 is ANQGSEA.